In its sample, the clone carrying this TCR beta chain was seen once. This specimen belongs to a study of blood T cell repertoires in COVID-19. Study background: Spain, Italy and the United States supplied samples that represented acute and convalescent COVID-19.

The authors' processing: By means of reference gene primer amplification, nucleated cell counts were estimated. The assay was immunoSEQ multiplex PCR, and TCRdb's table has in-frame clones only and misses some. V, J and clone size were drawn from that table, and D and trimming were deduced from the DNA. The sample records 120,000 to 150,000 clones, about 89% being singletons. CDR1 MNHEY and CDR2 SVGAGI come from the germline V gene. This CDR3 has 16 residues. The junction had 5 bases not matched to a gene; V was cut back by 0 bases and J by 2 bases. This clonotype was obtained from a man in his forties or fifties who had recovered from COVID-19. The chain combines TRBV6-5 with TRBJ2-3, with 7 bases aligning to TRBD1. The material sequenced was peripheral blood. CDR3 loop: CASSYSGTAFTDTQYF. Here the CDR3 DNA reads TGTGCCAGCAGTTACTCCGGGACAGCTTTCACAGATACGCAGTATTTT.